The clone carrying this T cell receptor beta chain was observed a handful of times. Authors' methods: Scientists estimated how many nucleated cells there were by amplifying reference gene primers. The protocol was immunoSEQ multiplex PCR, while the TCRdb copy is restricted to in-frame clones and leaves out a portion. V and J calls and clone size are given by that table; D and trimming were obtained from the DNA. The sample shows under 100,000 clones, 87% of them seen only once. With V trimmed by 6 bases and J by 5 bases, 9 bases remained unmatched. Germline V gene lookup returns CDR1 SEHNR and CDR2 FQNEAQ (reference sequence). This CDR3 is built from 14 residues. This sample was included in a study of blood T cell repertoires in COVID-19. The overall study: The origin of the acute and convalescent COVID-19 samples was the United States, Italy and Spain.

V usage is TRBV7-9 and J usage is TRBJ1-1; 7 nucleotides align to TRBD1. This sequence originates from a human donor in a cohort sampled during active COVID-19. Sequenced input: peripheral blood. The CDR3 nucleotides read TGTGCCAGCAGTCACGACAGGGCGGGGACTGAAGCTTTCTTT. Translating it yields CASSHDRAGTEAFF.